This T cell receptor beta chain was profiled in a study of Graves' ophthalmopathy and Graves' hyperthyroidism. Study-level findings and limits: Ophthalmopathy progression was predicted by the model at roughly 66% sensitivity and approximately 72% specificity.

RNA transcripts were the template, and TCR beta CDR3 regions were amplified from them. HTBI primers served in a first-round RT-PCR, which a second-round multiplex PCR followed. TCRdb independently ran MiXCR on the multiplex PCR reads; one entry per CDR3 protein. This table has about half a million distinct CDR3 sequences, about an eighth appearing once. There are 16 residues in the CDR3. In germline, CDR1 is MNHNS, CDR2 SASEGT. After removal of 5 bases from V and 2 bases from J, the junction contained 6 bases not matched to a gene. Regarding this clonotype: The antigen remains undetermined.

Orbital computed tomography and thyroid ultrasound, along with TRAb, serum thyroxine and clinical symptoms, underpinned diagnosis. The TCR sequence derives from a woman aged 25 to 39 with Graves' ophthalmopathy. This rearrangement joins TRBV6-1 to TRBJ1-2, with TRBD1 identical over 12 bases. The source material was blood. CDR3 bases: TGTGCCAGCAGTCTCCCCGGGACAGGGGGCAACTATGGCTACACCTTC. This codes for CASSLPGTGGNYGYTF.